The next 13 T cell receptor beta chains were all read from a single sample in a study of cytomegalovirus exposure and HLA in healthy donors. Generated by immunoSEQ multiplex PCR, the TCRdb table keeps only in-frame clones and is missing some. The sample lists approximately 240,000 clones, around nine tenths occurring once. The sample was PBMCs. The receptors were gathered from a young woman in good health and CMV-seronegative.

The J gene is TRBJ2-1, the V gene TRBV9; 7 nucleotides align to TRBD2. V was pared by 0 bases and J by 6 bases, with 6 bases of the junction left unmatched. Germline V CDR1 and CDR2: SGDLS, YYNGEE. CDR3 length equals 15 residues. The chain's CDR3 is CASSVGLAEINEQFF. In nucleotides, the CDR3 is TGTGCCAGCAGCGTAGGGCTAGCGGAGATCAATGAGCAGTTCTTC.

V is TRBV5-6 and J is TRBJ1-3; 7 bases are shared with TRBD1. Germline values: CDR1 SGHDT, CDR2 YYEEEE. The CDR3 consists of 17 residues. The V segment lost 5 bases and the J segment 4 bases; nucleotides outside the gene matches: 15. DNA for the CDR3: TGTGCCAGCAGGGATCCGACAGGGCTAGATCTAGGAAACACCATATATTTT. Residues: CASRDPTGLDLGNTIYF.

This sequence joins TRBV19 and TRBJ1-5; no definite D call. The germline V gene has CDR1 LNHDA and CDR2 SQIVND (reference sequence). Trimming took 3 bases from V and 12 from J, leaving 15 bases between them. The CDR3 length is 13 residues. The CDR3 DNA is TGTGCCAGTAGTATCGGAGTGGCGGGGATCCAGCATTTT. This translates into CASSIGVAGIQHF.

The gene calls are TRBV9 and TRBJ1-3; possibly TRBD1 for D (5 bases). This CDR3 region has 15 residues. Germline V gives CDR1 SGDLS, CDR2 YYNGEE. Between the trimmed V and J ends, which lost 4 bases and 0 bases, there was a span of 11 bases. CDR3 sequence: CASSSAGNSGNTIYF. The CDR3 nucleotides are TGTGCCAGCAGCTCCGCAGGGAACTCTGGAAACACCATATATTTT.

The DNA of the CDR3 is TGTGCCAGCAGTTTACCGGGACTAGCGGGAGGGAGCACCGGGGAGCTGTTTTTT. It translates to CASSLPGLAGGSTGELFF. The chain is built from TRBV27 and TRBJ2-2, with 16 bases aligning to TRBD2. V lost 2 bases, J lost 4 bases, and 4 bases stayed unmatched. Germline CDR1 and CDR2: MNHEY and SMNVEV (reference sequence). The CDR3 is 18 residues long.

The rearrangement links TRBV9 to TRBJ2-7; TRBD2 agrees at 8 bases. The CDR3 spans 15 residues. Per the germline V gene, CDR1 is SGDLS and CDR2 is YYNGEE. The ends lost 3 bases at V and 2 bases at J; junction bases unmatched: 7. The DNA of the CDR3 is TGTGCCAGCAGCGCCGGTGCGGGGGGAACCTACGAGCAGTACTTC. This codes for CASSAGAGGTYEQYF. The full variable domain, in which reference TRBV9 and TRBJ2-7 provide the parts outside the CDR3, is DSGVTQTPKHLITATGQRVTLRCSPRSGDLSVYWYQQSLDQGLQFLIQYYNGEERAKGNILERFSAQQFPDLHSELNLSSLELGDSALYFCASSAGAGGTYEQYFGPGTRLTVT.

The chain has TRBV27 and TRBJ2-1, with no clear D. V dropped 2 bases and J dropped 5 bases, with 13 bases sitting between them. The CDR3 has 15 residues. Per the germline V gene, CDR1 is MNHEY and CDR2 is SMNVEV (reference sequence). The CDR3 reads CASSLRMGPDNEQFF. The CDR3 nucleotides read TGTGCCAGCAGTTTACGGATGGGCCCAGACAATGAGCAGTTCTTC.

The CDR3 nucleotides read TGTGCCAGTAGTATTGATGGCGGTAGACAAGAGACCCAGTACTTC. This codes for CASSIDGGRQETQYF. J is TRBJ2-5 and V is TRBV19; D unresolved. This CDR3 has 15 residues. Trimming left V 3 bases short and J 2 bases short, with 13 bases between. The germline CDR1 and CDR2 sequences are LNHDA and SQIVND (reference sequence).

This clone was observed a handful of times. The rearrangement uses TRBV6-1 and TRBJ2-7, with 8 nucleotides matching TRBD1. The germline CDR1 and CDR2 sequences are MNHNS and SASEGT. V gave up 5 bases and J gave up 2 bases; unmatched junction bases: 5. The CDR3 contains 14 residues. Here the CDR3 reads CASSMDRVTYEQYF. CDR3 nucleotide sequence: TGTGCCAGCAGTATGGACAGGGTTACCTACGAGCAGTACTTC.

V is TRBV5-1 and J is TRBJ1-2; TRBD1 might be the D (5 bases). The V end lost 0 bases, the J end lost 6 bases, and 6 bases lay between the germline ends. The CDR3 extends over 12 amino acids. The V gene's germline CDR1 is SGHRS and CDR2 YFSETQ. The CDR3: CASSLGQHGYTF. DNA of the CDR3: TGCGCCAGCAGCTTGGGACAGCATGGCTACACCTTC. Variable domain in full (rest from reference TRBV5-1 and TRBJ1-2): KAGVTQTPRYLIKTRGQQVTLSCSPISGHRSVSWYQQTPGQGLQFLFEYFSETQRNKGNFPGRFSGRQFSNSRSEMNVSTLELGDSALYLCASSLGQHGYTFGSGTRLTVV.

The CDR3 DNA reads as TGCGCCAGCAGCCCGGCGGCCGAAACCCATGGCTACACCTTC. It yields the protein CASSPAAETHGYTF. The chain combines TRBV5-1 with TRBJ1-2; D uncertain. This CDR3 is built from 14 residues. Germline-derived CDR1 and CDR2 are SGHRS and YFSETQ. With 4 bases removed from V and 6 bases from J, the gap between germline ends came to 16 bases.

The chain is built from TRBV5-4 and TRBJ1-2; 9 nucleotides align to TRBD1. The CDR3 sequence is 13 residues long. V lost 3 bases, J lost 8 bases, and 5 bases stayed unmatched. CDR1 SGHNT and CDR2 YYREEE come from the germline V gene (reference sequence). The CDR3 bases are TGTGCCAGCAGCTGGACAGGGGTCCGGGGCTACACCTTC. Translated: CASSWTGVRGYTF.

The chain is built from TRBV5-8 and TRBJ2-7, with 8 bases identical to TRBD2. The CDR3 is made up of 20 amino acids. The V and J ends lost 0 bases and 2 bases, in that order; junction bases with no gene match: 19. Germline V gives CDR1 SGHTS, CDR2 YDEGEE. In DNA, the CDR3 is TGTGCCAGCAGCTTGGGGTGGTCGAGGAGCGGGAGCCGGGAAACCTACGAGCAGTACTTC. The encoded protein is CASSLGWSRSGSRETYEQYF. Full variable domain (remainder filled in from reference TRBV5-8 and TRBJ2-7): EAGVTQSPTHLIKTRGQQATLRCSPISGHTSVYWYQQALGLGLQFLLWYDEGEERNRGNFPPRFSGRQFPNYSSELNVNALELEDSALYLCASSLGWSRSGSRETYEQYFGPGTRLTVT.